This T cell receptor (beta chain) was recovered during a study of cytomegalovirus exposure and HLA in healthy donors. Regarding the study as a whole: The classifier reportedly diagnosed cytomegalovirus status with high sensitivity and specificity.

Germline CDR1 MDHEN, CDR2 SYDVKM. The V end was cut by 1 base, the J end by 7 bases, with 5 bases between. The CDR3 is 11 amino acids. Sequencing was performed with immunoSEQ multiplex PCR; in TCRdb, only in-frame clones are kept and a portion is missing. This sample has some 80,000 clones, with 90% to 95% found just once. Worth noting for this clone: Its antigen is not known.

This receptor was taken from a woman aged 18 to 35 in good health and CMV-seronegative. Sequenced material: PBMCs. The rearrangement uses TRBV28 and TRBJ2-7; D gene unclear. The chain's CDR3 is CASSLFREQYF. CDR3 sequence (DNA): TGTGCCAGCAGTTTATTCCGGGAGCAGTACTTC.